Listed below are T cell receptor beta chains from one sample, sequenced in a study of OX40 agonist ivuxolimab in advanced cancers. Here immunoSEQ multiplex PCR was the method, and the copy in TCRdb shows in-frame clones only, minus some. The sample carries fewer than 90,000 clones, approximately 86% recorded once. This sample comprised CD4+ or CD8+ T cells sorted from blood, obtained in a trial of the OX40 agonist ivuxolimab. These receptors all stem from an adult with an advanced solid tumor such as melanoma, head and neck, liver or kidney cancer. Each CDR3 is given with its conserved first and last residue. Each record gives: V gene, J gene, D gene, clone size, CDR3 DNA, CDR3 protein. D genes are given only for firm matches. Size tells how often a clone was seen (once, few, many) or the class of an expanded clone, and some rows leave it out.

TRBV2	TRBJ2-2	TRBD1	NA	TGTGCCAGCAGTTGGACAGGGGGCGCGACCGGGGAGCTGTTTTTT	CASSWTGGATGELFF
TRBV4-2	TRBJ2-6	NA	NA	TGTGCCAGCAGGGCTTCAGATTCCTCTGGGGCCAACGTCCTGACTTTC	CASRASDSSGANVLTF
TRBV6-4	TRBJ1-4	NA	NA	TGTGCCAGCAGTGACTTCCAGACTAATGAAAAACTGTTTTTT	CASSDFQTNEKLFF
TRBV21-1	TRBJ2-2	NA	NA	TGTGCCAGCAGCAAAGATATGGGGACTAGCGGGAGAACTGGCCCCGGGGAGCTGTTTTTT	CASSKDMGTSGRTGPGELFF
TRBV4-2	TRBJ2-3	NA	NA	TGTGCCAGCAGCCGGTCTGCGGGACTCCCGGATACGCAGTATTTT	CASSRSAGLPDTQYF
TRBV14	TRBJ2-1	TRBD2	NA	TGTGCCAGCAGCCGGGAGTTAGCGGGAGGGCCGTACAATGAGCAGTTCTTC	CASSRELAGGPYNEQFF
TRBV10-3	TRBJ2-3	TRBD2	once	TGTGCCATCGGGCTGACTAGCGGGCGGGAGGATACGCAGTATTTT	CAIGLTSGREDTQYF
TRBV5-8	TRBJ2-3	NA	NA	TGTGCCAGCAGCTTGCGACAGCGCACAGATACGCAGTATTTT	CASSLRQRTDTQYF
TRBV28	TRBJ1-3	NA	NA	TGTGCCAGCAGTTCCCTTGAGGTTACTGGAAACACCATATATTTT	CASSSLEVTGNTIYF
TRBV28	TRBJ2-1	NA	NA	TGTGCCAGCAGTTTACATCGGGGCAGCTATACAACGGGGAATGAGCAGTTCTTC	CASSLHRGSYTTGNEQFF
TRBV2	TRBJ2-7	TRBD2	once	TGTGCCAGCAGTGGAGGTAGCGGGACCTCCTACGAGCAGTACTTC	CASSGGSGTSYEQYF
TRBV9	TRBJ2-3	NA	few	TGTGCCAGCAGCGTCAACAGGCGAGCCACAGATACGCAGTATTTT	CASSVNRRATDTQYF
TRBV19	TRBJ2-6	NA	NA	TGTGCCAGTAGTATACCATCCCTAACAGTATACTCTGGGGCCAACGTCCTGACTTTC	CASSIPSLTVYSGANVLTF
TRBV7-3	TRBJ2-2	NA	NA	TGTGCCAGCAGCTTAAGACGGAACACCGGGGAGCTGTTTTTT	CASSLRRNTGELFF
TRBV11-2	TRBJ2-1	NA	NA	TGTGCCAGCAGCTTATCTCCCCTGCCCTCCTACAATGAGCAGTTCTTC	CASSLSPLPSYNEQFF
TRBV4-2	TRBJ2-5	TRBD1	NA	TGTGCCAGCAGCCAAGATAGGGGGCTGGAGACCCAGTACTTC	CASSQDRGLETQYF
TRBV7-9	TRBJ2-5	TRBD2	NA	TGTGCCAGCAGCTTAGACCAGCGGGATTACGGAGAGACCCAGTACTTC	CASSLDQRDYGETQYF
TRBV29-1	TRBJ1-5	NA	NA	TGCAGCGTTTTACTAGCAGTAAGCAATCAGCCCCAGCATTTT	CSVLLAVSNQPQHF
TRBV5-1	TRBJ2-2	TRBD2	NA	TGCGCCAGCAGCTTTACTAGCGGAGGGGGGGAGCTGTTTTTT	CASSFTSGGGELFF
TRBV11-3	TRBJ2-1	TRBD2	NA	TGTGCCAGCAGATCCCCGGGGGGTGATGAGCAGTTCTTC	CASRSPGGDEQFF
TRBV5-1	TRBJ2-3	NA	NA	TGCGCCAGCAGCTGGACAGACCACACAGATACGCAGTATTTT	CASSWTDHTDTQYF
TRBV11-2	TRBJ2-1	NA	NA	TGTGCCAGCAGCTTAGAAGTTGGTGAGCAGTTCTTC	CASSLEVGEQFF